These 14 T cell receptor beta chains share one sample of origin, sequenced in a study of cytomegalovirus exposure and HLA in healthy donors. The table came from immunoSEQ multiplex PCR; TCRdb's copy has only in-frame clones and leaves some out. The sample consists of about 110,000 clones, over 75% of them appearing once. Sequencing used PBMCs. The receptors shown here come from a woman aged 25 to 45 in good health and CMV-seropositive.

Only one count was recorded for this clone. The chain recombines TRBV6-1 with TRBJ1-5; tentative D call: TRBD1 (6 bases). V was shortened by 7 bases and J by 6 bases, with 13 bases between the two germline ends. Per germline, CDR1 MNHNS and CDR2 SASEGT. The CDR3 is 13 amino acids. The DNA for the CDR3 is TGTGCCAGCACCGTGGGGGCAGGTCAGCCCCAGCATTTT. Amino acids: CASTVGAGQPQHF.

J is TRBJ1-5 and V is TRBV19, with TRBD1 identical over 7 bases. The CDR3 has 14 amino acids. V was pared by 8 bases and J by 2 bases, with 6 bases of the junction left unmatched. Germline values: CDR1 LNHDA, CDR2 SQIVND (reference sequence). The CDR3 DNA reads as TGTGCCAGTGGGCGGGACAGCCGCAATCAGCCCCAGCATTTT. Amino acid sequence: CASGRDSRNQPQHF.

On this clone: The limits of the CDR3 on the DNA are not certain, so only TCRdb's listed CDR3 is given. The chain links TRBV7-8 to TRBJ2-7; TRBD2 was called by the table and not checked on the DNA. Per germline, CDR1 SGHVS and CDR2 FQNEAQ. The CDR3 comprises 16 residues, both ends counted. The CDR3 protein is CASSSSLSLSSYEQYF.

This clone has just one count. In DNA form, the CDR3 reads TGCAGCGTCCCACGGGGGACTAGTTACAATGAGCAGTTCTTC. It encodes CSVPRGTSYNEQFF. The rearrangement links TRBV29-1 to TRBJ2-1; the match to TRBD2 covers 8 bases. J gave up 4 bases and V 6 bases, and 8 bases lay outside the gene matches. CDR1 SQVTM and CDR2 ANQGSEA come from the germline V gene. This CDR3 spans 14 amino acids.

V usage is TRBV5-6 and J usage is TRBJ2-7; possible D gene TRBD1, 6 bases. The ends were cut back, 3 bases at V and 2 bases at J, with 18 bases in the middle. CDR1 and CDR2 from the germline V gene are SGHDT and YYEEEE. This CDR3 comprises 16 residues. The CDR3 region has the DNA TGTGCCAGCAGCTCCCATCACAGGGAAAGGACCTACGAGCAGTACTTC. It encodes CASSSHHRERTYEQYF. The full variable domain, with the rest looked up from reference TRBV5-6 and TRBJ2-7, is DAGVTQSPTHLIKTRGQQVTLRCSPKSGHDTVSWYQQALGQGPQFIFQYYEEEERQRGNFPDRFSGHQFPNYSSELNVNALLLGDSALYLCASSSHHRERTYEQYFGPGTRLTVT.

The chain carries TRBV7-9 and TRBJ2-2, with a tentative D call TRBD1 (6 bases). Germline CDR1 and CDR2: SEHNR and FQNEAQ (reference sequence). The V end lost 5 bases, the J end lost 3 bases, and 16 bases lay between the germline ends. The CDR3 sequence is 16 residues long. The CDR3 DNA sequence: TGTGCCAGCAGCCCCGCCGGACAGCTGTACACCGGGGAGCTGTTTTTT. It yields the protein CASSPAGQLYTGELFF. The full variable domain, with the rest looked up from reference TRBV7-9 and TRBJ2-2, is DTGVSQNPRHKITKRGQNVTFRCDPISEHNRLYWYRQTLGQGPEFLTYFQNEAQLEKSRLLSDRFSAERPKGSFSTLEIQRTEQGDSAMYLCASSPAGQLYTGELFFGEGSRLTVL.

This chain joins TRBV11-3 and TRBJ2-3; D perhaps matches TRBD2 (6 bases). V was pared by 4 bases and J by 3 bases, with 11 bases between. Germline V gene data show CDR1 as SGHNT and CDR2 as YENEEA. The CDR3 runs to 14 residues. The CDR3, as DNA: TGTGCCAGCAGCTCCCGGGGAGGAACAGATACGCAGTATTTT. Its translation: CASSSRGGTDTQYF. The variable domain in full, with the rest retrieved from reference TRBV11-3 and TRBJ2-3, is EAGVVQSPRYKIIEKKQPVAFWCNPISGHNTLYWYLQNLGQGPELLIRYENEEAVDDSQLPKDRFSAERLKGVDSTLKIQPAELGDSAVYLCASSSRGGTDTQYFGPGTRLTVL.

Written as DNA, the CDR3 is TGCGCCAGCAGCCCGCAGGGTCCGAGTGCTACGCAGTATTTT. It codes for CASSPQGPSATQYF. The V gene is TRBV5-1, the J gene TRBJ2-3, with D perhaps matching TRBD1 (5 bases). The CDR3 has 14 residues. Germline-derived CDR1 and CDR2 are SGHRS and YFSETQ. Trimming took 4 bases from V and 8 from J, leaving 17 bases between them.

The rearrangement uses TRBV2 and TRBJ2-2; 10 bases match TRBD2. The V gene end was trimmed by 4 bases and the J gene end by 3 bases; junction bases not matched to a gene: 5. Germline loops: CDR1 SNHLY, CDR2 FYNNEI. The CDR3 runs to 16 residues. The CDR3 is CASSGVAGGYTGELFF. The DNA of the CDR3 is TGTGCCAGCAGTGGGGTAGCGGGGGGCTACACCGGGGAGCTGTTTTTT.

DNA for the CDR3: TGTGCCAGCAGCCAAGTCAAACTAGCGGGAGGGGGGGAGCTGTTTTTT. Protein sequence: CASSQVKLAGGGELFF. V and J are TRBV4-2 and TRBJ2-2; 13 nucleotides align to TRBD2. With V trimmed by 1 base and J by 8 bases, 4 bases remained unmatched. The CDR3 has 16 amino acids. Germline CDR1 LGHNA, CDR2 YNFKEQ.

This clone was seen a few times. The chain carries TRBV2 and TRBJ2-7, with a tentative D call TRBD1 (6 bases). The germline V gene has CDR1 SNHLY and CDR2 FYNNEI. The V end was cut by 7 bases, the J end by 3 bases, with 16 bases between. The CDR3 extends over 14 amino acids. CDR3: CASTLGDRIYEQYF. The CDR3 coding sequence is TGTGCCAGCACTCTAGGAGACAGGATCTACGAGCAGTACTTC.

The chain employs TRBV30 and TRBJ1-5; no firm D call. Germline CDR1 and CDR2: GTSNPN and SVGIG (reference sequence). There are 14 residues in the CDR3. Trimming cost V 0 bases and J 6 bases, with 12 bases left between them. The DNA for the CDR3 is TGTGCCTGGAGTGTAGGAGGGAAGGTTCAGCCCCAGCATTTT. As protein: CAWSVGGKVQPQHF.

This CDR3 is CASSPGTPRDEQYF. DNA for the CDR3: TGTGCCAGCTCACCAGGGACTCCCAGAGACGAGCAGTACTTC. The rearrangement uses TRBV18 and TRBJ2-7, with a weak D call TRBD2 (6 bases). Germline V gene data show CDR1 as KGHSH and CDR2 as LQKENI. This CDR3 spans 14 amino acids. V was clipped by 2 bases and J by 5 bases, with 13 bases between them.

V is TRBV5-4 and J is TRBJ1-3; unclear D gene. This CDR3 is 15 amino acids long. In germline, CDR1 is SGHNT, CDR2 YYREEE (reference sequence). V lost 0 bases to trimming and J lost 4 bases, with 11 bases between them. CDR3 sequence reads: CASSLAQADGNTIYF. The CDR3, as DNA: TGTGCCAGCAGCTTGGCGCAGGCAGACGGAAACACCATATATTTT.